A selection of T cell receptor beta chains follows, all from one sample in a study of beta chain features in type 1 diabetes. Sequencing was performed with immunoSEQ multiplex PCR; in TCRdb, only in-frame clones are kept and a portion is missing. The sample shows under 850,000 clones, around an eighth of them seen only once. Material for sequencing was naive CD4+ T cells from blood. These receptors originate from a man aged 18-30 years with type 1 diabetes. Each CDR3 is given with its conserved first and last residue. The D gene is left open where the match is weak.

>TRBV5-4|TRBJ1-2|.
CASSSLPDSSLNYGYTF
>TRBV28|TRBJ1-1|TRBD1
CASSSQTGMNTEAFF
>TRBV12-5|TRBJ2-2|.
CASGLVLGRETGELFF
>TRBV18|TRBJ1-5|TRBD1
CASSPGTGLSQPQHF
>TRBV5-1|TRBJ1-6|.
CASSLDGPPNSPLHF
>TRBV11-2|TRBJ2-3|TRBD2
CASSPGKGLTDTQYF
>TRBV7-8|TRBJ2-1|TRBD1
CASSSTGTGVNDEQFF
>TRBV7-2|TRBJ2-1|.
CASSLGGGLYNEQFF
>TRBV29-1|TRBJ2-1|.
CNVGGHRGTYNEQFF
>TRBV2|TRBJ1-6|TRBD1
CASSEGPGQNSPLHF
>TRBV6-1|TRBJ2-5|.
CARKLPGSKETQYF
>TRBV19|TRBJ1-2|.
CASSSRDVSRHTF
>TRBV4-1|TRBJ1-5|TRBD1
CASSSGQGKGNQPQHF
>TRBV30|TRBJ1-2|.
CAVGGNYGYTF
>TRBV7-9|TRBJ1-2|.
CASSSGPYGYTF
>TRBV30|TRBJ1-1|.
CAWSVRGNTEAFF
>TRBV19|TRBJ2-7|.
CASSIEVPYEQYF
>TRBV15|TRBJ1-2|TRBD1
CATSVRAGQVYGYTF
>TRBV9|TRBJ2-7|.
CASSVGSRGGYEQYF
>TRBV5-1|TRBJ2-5|.
CASSPITPSKETQYF
>TRBV7-8|TRBJ1-6|.
CASSLAGRRDSPLHF
>TRBV18|.|.
CASSPAYEQYF
>TRBV7-2|TRBJ2-3|.
CASSVGPPSDTQYF
>TRBV19|TRBJ2-3|TRBD2
CASSFQRGRTDTQYF
>TRBV14|TRBJ2-1|.
CASSQVWGGRLSYNEQFF
>TRBV19|TRBJ1-2|.
CASSRSRADGYTF
>TRBV12-5|TRBJ2-3|.
CASGSWGEGDTQYF
>TRBV29-1|TRBJ1-5|TRBD1
CSVVSTGDQPQHF
>TRBV10-2|TRBJ2-5|TRBD2
CASSSGLAGMETQYF
>TRBV29-1|TRBJ1-1|TRBD1
CSVRRQGAWNTEAFF
>TRBV6-6|TRBJ1-2|TRBD1
CASNKLGQELGYTF
>TRBV15|TRBJ1-1|.
CATSRVMETEAFF
>TRBV6-6|TRBJ2-6|.
CASSPWGRGGANVLTF
>TRBV27|TRBJ2-1|.
CASSIDRHSYNEQFF
>TRBV7-8|TRBJ1-2|.
CASSTHQSVGVRYTF
>TRBV30|TRBJ1-2|.
CAWKGIGVQGYTF
>TRBV28|TRBJ2-3|.
CASRSEGFGPDTQYF
>TRBV7-9|TRBJ1-6|TRBD1
CASSLAFLGQGKNSPLHF
>TRBV30|TRBJ1-2|.
CAWSDLSWSLNYGYTF
>TRBV28|TRBJ2-6|.
CASSSKRHVSGANVLTF
>TRBV7-2|TRBJ2-7|.
CASSLARQTLYEQYF
>TRBV9|TRBJ1-3|TRBD1
CASSVGTAFSGNTIYF
>TRBV6-5|TRBJ1-6|.
CASRRTGGEFTLHF
>TRBV5-1|TRBJ2-1|TRBD2
CASSLEAGGSHNEQFF
>TRBV9|TRBJ2-1|TRBD2
CASSVAGGSYNEQFF
>TRBV5-4|TRBJ2-1|TRBD1
CASSSGTGSDNEQFF
>TRBV2|TRBJ2-3|.
CASSLLRGIPDPDTQYF
>TRBV6-5|TRBJ1-5|TRBD1
CASSTTGGGNQPQHF
>TRBV4-1|TRBJ2-1|TRBD1
CASSQSLGQGTYNEQFF
>TRBV28|TRBJ2-3|TRBD2
CASSLRTSGFTDTQYF
>TRBV30|TRBJ2-7|.
CAWSVGPYEQYF
>TRBV5-1|TRBJ2-7|.
CASSLTPARAYEQYF
>TRBV5-6|TRBJ1-5|.
CASSLWTANQPQHF
>TRBV7-9|TRBJ1-4|.
CASSDRTNEKLFF
>TRBV6-6|TRBJ1-2|.
CASSSLTGSSGYTF